Listed below are T cell receptor beta chains from one sample, sequenced in a study of memory B cells and T cells in multiple sclerosis. Some clones are missing from TCRdb's copy, which holds only in-frame ones; the method was immunoSEQ multiplex PCR. The sample includes roughly 14,000 clones, 69% of them seen just once. Sequencing was performed on memory (CD45RO+) CD4+ T cells from blood. The receptor set was obtained from a human donor with multiple sclerosis. The CDR3 runs from the conserved cysteine through the conserved F or W. The D gene is left open where the match is weak. Size values are once, few and many counts, or a class for expanded clones, and some rows have none.

v_gene	j_gene	abundance	d_gene	CDR3nt	CDR3aa
TRBV7-9	TRBJ1-1	-	TRBD1	TGTGCCAGCAGCTTTACAGGGGTGGGGGGAGAAGCTTTCTTT	CASSFTGVGGEAFF
TRBV5-6	TRBJ1-5	-	-	TGTGCCAGCAGCCCCGGGGGGGCTTATAGCAATCAGCCCCAGCATTTT	CASSPGGAYSNQPQHF
TRBV5-1	TRBJ2-3	-	TRBD2	TGCGCCAGCAGCCAGGGACTAGGCACAGATACGCAGTATTTT	CASSQGLGTDTQYF
TRBV4-2	TRBJ1-6	-	TRBD1	TGTGCCAGCAGCCAAGATGGGCCGACAGGGGTCAATTCACCCCTCCACTTT	CASSQDGPTGVNSPLHF
TRBV10-1	TRBJ2-7	-	TRBD1	TGCGCCAGCAGTGAGGGGACAGGGCTGCAGCAGTACTTC	CASSEGTGLQQYF
TRBV10-3	TRBJ2-1	-	-	TGTGCCATCAGTGACCGGTTGGACAATGAGCAGTTCTTC	CAISDRLDNEQFF
TRBV5-6	TRBJ1-2	-	-	TGTGCCAGCAGCTTGATTCGAGGGTCTATCTATGGCTACACCTTC	CASSLIRGSIYGYTF
TRBV9	TRBJ2-1	-	-	TGTGCCAGCAGCGTAGGGAACAGGGTCAATGAGCAGTTCTTC	CASSVGNRVNEQFF
TRBV30	TRBJ1-5	-	-	TGTGCCTGGACGGACACGGGGGGCAATCAGCCCCAGCATTTT	CAWTDTGGNQPQHF
TRBV2	TRBJ1-2	-	-	TGTGCCAGCAGACCCCGGACAGCCACCGACAACTATGGCTACACCTTC	CASRPRTATDNYGYTF
TRBV21-1	TRBJ2-1	-	-	TGTGCCAGCAGCCAGACGTCAAGCGGGGGGGCGGTCAATGAGCAGTTCTTC	CASSQTSSGGAVNEQFF
TRBV29-1	TRBJ1-1	-	TRBD1	TGCAGCGGCACTGTAGGGACAGGGTGGAACACTGAAGCTTTCTTT	CSGTVGTGWNTEAFF
TRBV5-4	TRBJ2-7	few	TRBD1	TGTGCCAGCAGCTTAGGCGGACAGGGGGCGGAGGAGCAGTACTTC	CASSLGGQGAEEQYF
TRBV5-6	TRBJ1-1	few	TRBD1	TGTGCCAGCAGCTCCAGGGGGCTCACTGAAGCTTTCTTT	CASSSRGLTEAFF
TRBV6-1	TRBJ2-3	-	-	TGTGCCAGCAGCTTTAAACTACATAGCACAGATACGCAGTATTTT	CASSFKLHSTDTQYF
TRBV5-6	TRBJ2-5	-	TRBD2	TGTGCCAGCAGCTTGCGGGGACTAAATCTACAGACCCAGTACTTC	CASSLRGLNLQTQYF
TRBV30	TRBJ1-2	-	-	TGTGCCTGGAGTGTCGGCGGCTCGAAGGGCTACACCTTC	CAWSVGGSKGYTF
TRBV15	TRBJ2-1	-	TRBD1	TGTGCCACCAGCAGAGATCGGGGACAGTCGGATGAGCAGTTCTTC	CATSRDRGQSDEQFF
TRBV7-3	TRBJ2-1	few	-	TGTGCCAGCAGCCCGGGGTCCTACAATGAGCAGTTCTTC	CASSPGSYNEQFF
TRBV6-1	TRBJ1-1	-	-	TGTGCCAGCAAGAATGTAGAGACTGAAGCTTTCTTT	CASKNVETEAFF
TRBV29-1	TRBJ2-1	-	-	TGCAGCGTTGAAGGTTTTCTAAGCTCCTACAATGAGCAGTTCTTC	CSVEGFLSSYNEQFF
TRBV28	TRBJ2-1	once	TRBD2	TGTGCAGTAGGGCGGGAGGGCCCCAACCTGGAGCAGTTCTTC	CAVGREGPNLEQFF
TRBV14	TRBJ2-2	-	TRBD2	TGTGCCAGCAGAGGGACTAGCGGGAGGTCCGGGGAGCTGTTTTTT	CASRGTSGRSGELFF
TRBV9	TRBJ2-1	-	-	TGTGCCAGCAGCGTAGGGGTTCGGGGGATCGGTGATAATGAGCAGTTCTTC	CASSVGVRGIGDNEQFF
TRBV6-6	TRBJ1-2	-	-	TGTGCCAGCCAGCGGTCGGGCTACACCTTC	CASQRSGYTF
TRBV15	TRBJ2-3	-	-	TGTGCCACCTCTCTTAGCGGTACCTTCACAGATACGCAGTATTTT	CATSLSGTFTDTQYF
TRBV7-2	TRBJ1-1	-	TRBD1	TGTGCCAGCAGCCCTCTGGCACAGGGGAGGACTGAAGCTTTCTTT	CASSPLAQGRTEAFF
TRBV5-1	TRBJ2-2	few	-	TGCGCCAGCAGCCCGCGGAACACCGGGGAGCTGTTTTTT	CASSPRNTGELFF
TRBV29-1	TRBJ2-2	-	-	TGCAGCGTTTCAGTAGGGGGCACCGGGGAGCTGTTTTTT	CSVSVGGTGELFF
TRBV4-2	TRBJ1-4	-	TRBD1	TGTGCCAGCAGCCAAGATCTGACAGGGGGCCCATCAGCTAATGAAAAACTGTTTTTT	CASSQDLTGGPSANEKLFF
TRBV25-1	TRBJ1-2	-	TRBD1	TGTGCCAGCAGCCCCACCGGACAGGGTAGATATGGCTACACCTTC	CASSPTGQGRYGYTF
TRBV6-6	TRBJ2-2	once	-	TGTGCCAGCAAGGGGTCGGAAAAGGCGAACACCGGGGAGCTGTTTTTT	CASKGSEKANTGELFF
TRBV6-1	TRBJ2-7	-	TRBD1	TGTGCCAGCAGAAGGGGGGACAGGGTCGGAAACGAGCAGTACTTC	CASRRGDRVGNEQYF
TRBV27	TRBJ2-1	-	TRBD1	TGTGCCAGCAGTGCTCTCCCCCAGGGGGCTGAGCAGTTCTTC	CASSALPQGAEQFF
TRBV5-4	TRBJ1-1	-	TRBD1	TGTGCCAGCAGCCCGGGGTTCGGGACAGGGGGCGGGAACACTGAAGCTTTCTTT	CASSPGFGTGGGNTEAFF
TRBV6-5	TRBJ2-3	once	-	TGTGCCAGCAGTCGACAGGGACTCACAGATACGCAGTATTTT	CASSRQGLTDTQYF